What follows are 7 T cell receptor beta chains derived from one specimen sequenced in a study of PD-1 blockade in classical Hodgkin lymphoma. Here immunoSEQ multiplex PCR was the method, and the copy in TCRdb shows in-frame clones only, minus some. The sample contains fewer than 10,000 clones, approximately 82% of which appear only once. The time point is: cycle 4 day 1 (C4D1), after 5 to 7 weeks of nivolumab. With no exception, relapse followed autologous stem cell transplantation in all patients, and brentuximab vedotin exposure varied. PBMCs were thawed, and CD8+ T cells were then isolated from them by magnetic negative selection. The starting material was CD8+ T cells from blood, obtained before the fourth cycle of nivolumab. All receptors derive from a human donor with classical Hodgkin lymphoma.

This clone was found a few times. The chain has TRBV4-1 and TRBJ1-2; D gene ambiguous. The germline CDR1 and CDR2 sequences are MGHRA and YSYEKL. The CDR3 contains 11 residues. V lost 2 bases to trimming and J lost 7 bases, with 5 bases between them. This CDR3 is CASSQSSGYTF. Here the CDR3 DNA reads TGCGCCAGCAGCCAAAGTAGTGGCTACACCTTC.

CDR3 residues: CASSHIPGQETYEQYF. In nucleotides, the CDR3 is TGCGCCAGCAGCCATATACCGGGACAGGAGACCTACGAGCAGTACTTC. The V gene is TRBV4-1, the J gene TRBJ2-7, with TRBD1 matching 8 bases. Germline trimming cut 3 bases from V and 2 bases from J; bases unmatched to any gene: 9. This CDR3 comprises 16 residues. Germline V lookup: CDR1 MGHRA, CDR2 YSYEKL.

In its sample, this clone is large. The gene calls are TRBV19 and TRBJ1-5; D may be TRBD1 (5 bases). Per the germline V gene, CDR1 is LNHDA and CDR2 is SQIVND (reference sequence). This CDR3 has 15 amino acids. V lost 5 bases, J lost 6 bases, and 17 bases lay in between. CDR3 DNA sequence: TGTGCCAGTAGTCATGGGAGCGGAGGGGTTCAGCCCCAGCATTTT. Translating it yields CASSHGSGGVQPQHF.

The chain couples TRBV27 to TRBJ1-4; 8 nucleotides align to TRBD1. The CDR3 extends over 15 amino acids. Germline CDR1 MNHEY, CDR2 SMNVEV (reference sequence). V shed 0 bases, J shed 8 bases, and the junction held 5 bases outside the gene matches. The chain's CDR3 is CASSLSVTGGEKLFF. CDR3 nucleotide sequence: TGTGCCAGCAGTTTATCCGTTACAGGGGGGGAAAAACTGTTTTTT.

The chain recombines TRBV5-8 with TRBJ2-5; 7 bases agree with TRBD1. The J call may be incorrect, as the DNA end agrees better with TRBJ2-7. The CDR3 extends over 14 amino acids. Germline CDR1 SGHTS, CDR2 YDEGEE. The CDR3 DNA sequence: TGTGCCAGCAGCTTTAATGTCAGGGGGTACGAGCAGTACTTC. Translation gives CASSFNVRGYEQYF.

The V and J genes are TRBV11-2 and TRBJ2-2; the D is unclear. This CDR3 comprises 15 residues. Germline assignment: CDR1 SGHAT and CDR2 FQNNGV. Trimming cost V 4 bases and J 7 bases, with 16 bases left between them. The CDR3 DNA reads as TGTGCCAGCAGCTCGCTCCTCCAGGACGGCGGGGAGCTGTTTTTT. Amino acids: CASSSLLQDGGELFF.

The chain couples TRBV12-5 to TRBJ2-3; 9 bases are a match to TRBD2. The CDR3 is 16 amino acids. Germline CDR1 reads LGHNT; CDR2 reads FRNRAP. After removal of 5 bases from V and 4 bases from J, the junction contained 10 bases not matched to a gene. The CDR3 sequence: CASGPSGGGAADTQYF. The CDR3 DNA reads TGTGCTAGTGGTCCCTCAGGCGGGGGGGCCGCAGATACGCAGTATTTT.